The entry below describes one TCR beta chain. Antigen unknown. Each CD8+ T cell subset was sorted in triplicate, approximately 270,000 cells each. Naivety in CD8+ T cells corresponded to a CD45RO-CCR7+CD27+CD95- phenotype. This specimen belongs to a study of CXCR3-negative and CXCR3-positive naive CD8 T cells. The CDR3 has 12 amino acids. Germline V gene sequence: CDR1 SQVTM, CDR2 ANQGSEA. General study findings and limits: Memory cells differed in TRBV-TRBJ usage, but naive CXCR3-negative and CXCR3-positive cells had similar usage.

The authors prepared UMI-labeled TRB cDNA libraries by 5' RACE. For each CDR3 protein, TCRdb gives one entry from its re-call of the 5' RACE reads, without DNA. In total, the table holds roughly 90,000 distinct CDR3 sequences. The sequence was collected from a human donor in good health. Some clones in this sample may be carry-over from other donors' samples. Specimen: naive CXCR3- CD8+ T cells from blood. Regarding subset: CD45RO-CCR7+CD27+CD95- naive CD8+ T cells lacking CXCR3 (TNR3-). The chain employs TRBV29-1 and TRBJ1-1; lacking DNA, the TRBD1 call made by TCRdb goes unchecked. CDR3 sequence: CSGQGAGTEAFF. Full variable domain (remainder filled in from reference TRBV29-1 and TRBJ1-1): SAVISQKPSRDICQRGTSLTIQCQVDSQVTMMFWYRQQPGQSLTLIATANQGSEATYESGFVIDKFPISRPNLTFSTLTVSNMSPEDSSIYLCSGQGAGTEAFFGQGTRLTVV.